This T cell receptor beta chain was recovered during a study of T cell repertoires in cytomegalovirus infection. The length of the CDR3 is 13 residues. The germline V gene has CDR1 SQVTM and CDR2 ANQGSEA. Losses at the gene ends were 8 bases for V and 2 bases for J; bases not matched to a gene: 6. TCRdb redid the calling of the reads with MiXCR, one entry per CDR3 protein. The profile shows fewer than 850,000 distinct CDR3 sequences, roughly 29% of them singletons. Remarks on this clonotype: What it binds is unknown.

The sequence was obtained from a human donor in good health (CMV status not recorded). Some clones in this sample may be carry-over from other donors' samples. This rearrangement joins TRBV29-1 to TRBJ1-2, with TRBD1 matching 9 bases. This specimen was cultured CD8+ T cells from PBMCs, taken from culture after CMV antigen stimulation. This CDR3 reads CSLRQGDNYGYTF. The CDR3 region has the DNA TGCAGCCTTCGACAGGGGGACAACTATGGCTACACCTTC.